The sequence of this T cell receptor beta chain was determined in a study of spatial heterogeneity in lung cancer (dated by TCRdb to between 2018 and 2021). Context from the whole study: Beta-chain transcripts were consistently detected in greater numbers than alpha-chain transcripts, which likely reflected higher beta-chain transcript abundance. In the raw uncorrected reads, each unique combination of TCR and UMI appeared more than ten times on average. Nonsynonymous mutation counts, determined by whole-exome sequencing of tumor tissue, were related to TCR repertoire features. A strong correlation was found between TCR transcript counts in tumor regions and a T cell transcriptional module score from matched bulk RNA-seq. TCR alpha and beta repertoires were quantitatively compared across multiple tumor regions, matched nontumor lung and blood in non-small cell lung cancer. Both alpha and beta chains were TCR-sequenced in about 240 tumor regions, some 64 matched nontumor lung samples and around 54 PBMC samples obtained at surgery.

Receptor libraries were prepared by 5' RACE. These reads were obtained on a NextSeq 500. In the TCR library protocol, a unique molecular identifier was attached to each TCR cDNA molecule so that PCR and sequencing errors could be corrected. Turning to the authors' computational methods: Decombinator tools were used for TCR identification, UMI-based error correction and CDR3 extraction. TCRs above a frequency of 2 per 1,000, corresponding to the top 1% of the tumor frequency distribution, were defined as expanded. Expanded tumor TCRs were classed as regional if statistically deemed absent (corrected P<0.05) from at least one tumor region, otherwise ubiquitous. Rényi diversity was computed with the R vegan package after subsampling each repertoire 100 times to 5,000 TCRs. To build CDR3 similarity networks, amino acid triplet string-kernel similarity was used, and CDR3s were connected when their pairwise similarity was above 0.82. TCRdb's own reprocessing of the public reads used fastp at Q25 and MiXCR and kept productive beta chains. CDR3 protein sequences are deduplicated, and each keeps its most common genes and DNA. TCRdb's processing, not the study's, gives the V and J calls here. The sample table contains about 1,100 distinct CDR3 sequences; only one count was recorded for about a tenth of them. Together, the top ten hold approximately 25% of the sample.

This clonotype is assessed as large (0.1 to 1%). Which antigen it targets is not known. No base quality information exists; no much larger clone differs at one position. CDR1 and CDR2 are drawn from the germline V gene: MGHRA, YSYEKL. Measured from the cysteine to the phenylalanine, the CDR3 is 14 residues long. Solely the CDR3 DNA is kept, with 42 bases framed from the first base. The trim is 0 bases for V and 1 base for J, with a gap of 6 bases between the germline ends. The time point label, as the study defines it: sample taken at primary tumor resection. Samples were obtained from approximately 70 patients with early-stage, untreated non-small cell lung cancer from the lung TRACERx cohort. Without any cell sorting, TCR sequencing was performed on whole RNA extracted either from tumor and nontumor lung tissue or from cryopreserved PBMC samples. A patient was chosen for TCR sequencing only when enough RNA was available from at least two tumor regions. Tumor and adjacent nontumor lung specimens were reviewed by a lung pathologist before selection.

Results the study describes overall, beyond this receptor: A correlation was observed between the number of expanded intratumoral alpha and beta TCRs and the tumor nonsynonymous mutation count. The count of ubiquitous expanded TCRs correlated with the count of ubiquitous nonsynonymous mutations, and the count of regional expanded TCRs correlated with the count of regional nonsynonymous mutations. Confirming at a functional level the hypothesis that regional TCRs recognize regional mutations was considered to require additional single-cell paired TCR alpha and beta sequencing. Estimated TCR-seq coverage of tumor T cells was only around 7% for alpha chains and 13% for beta chains.

The chain is made from TRBV4-1 and TRBJ1-2; no D gene can be assigned with confidence. The receptor's source is a male donor with early-stage non-small cell lung cancer. The sequencing here drew on lung tumor tissue, taken at surgery. The DNA is as follows: TGCGCCAGCAGCCAAGATCACTATAACTATGGCTACACCTTC. This translates into CASSQDHYNYGYTF.